These T cell receptor beta chains were read from a single sample in a study of technical replicates of blood from several donors. This table comes from immunoSEQ multiplex PCR, and its TCRdb copy is limited to in-frame clones, with some not included. This table holds 64,000 or so clones, around 88% found once. Input material: PBMCs. All receptors derive from a human donor in good health. Some clones in this sample may be carry-over from other donors' samples. The CDR3 runs from the conserved cysteine through the conserved F or W. The D gene is left open where the match is weak. A row's size may be missing; if present it is once, few, many or a size class.

CDR3 DNA: TGTGCCAGCAGTGGGGCGGGGGCGGCCCTTGAAGCTTTCTTT
CDR3 protein: CASSGAGAALEAFF
D gene: NA
CDR3 length: 14
J gene: TRBJ1-1
clone size: NA
V gene: TRBV28

CDR3 DNA: TGTGCCAGTAGTATAGATCGGGTGGGGCCAGAGACCCAGTACTTC
CDR3 protein: CASSIDRVGPETQYF
D gene: NA
CDR3 length: 15
J gene: TRBJ2-5
clone size: NA
V gene: TRBV19

CDR3 DNA: TGTGCCAGCAGTTACTCGCCGGGGACTGGTATTTCGGAGCAGTACTTC
CDR3 protein: CASSYSPGTGISEQYF
D gene: NA
CDR3 length: 16
J gene: TRBJ2-7
clone size: once
V gene: TRBV6-5

CDR3 DNA: TGTGCCAGCAGCTTAAACTCAGGGGACGAGCAGTACTTC
CDR3 protein: CASSLNSGDEQYF
D gene: NA
CDR3 length: 13
J gene: TRBJ2-7
clone size: NA
V gene: TRBV7-3

CDR3 DNA: TGTGCCAGCAGCTCACCAAACACTCTTAGAGGGAACACTGAAGCTTTCTTT
CDR3 protein: CASSSPNTLRGNTEAFF
D gene: NA
CDR3 length: 17
J gene: TRBJ1-1
clone size: NA
V gene: TRBV7-9

CDR3 DNA: TGTGCCAGCAGTTGGACTAGCGGTTCCTACGAGCAGTACTTC
CDR3 protein: CASSWTSGSYEQYF
D gene: TRBD2
CDR3 length: 14
J gene: TRBJ2-7
clone size: NA
V gene: TRBV6-5

CDR3 DNA: TGTGCCAGCAGCTTGCGGGGGGGCACCGGGGAGCTGTTTTTT
CDR3 protein: CASSLRGGTGELFF
D gene: TRBD2
CDR3 length: 14
J gene: TRBJ2-2
clone size: NA
V gene: TRBV5-4

CDR3 DNA: TGTGCCAGCAGCTTATCAGGGACCGGGGAGCTGTTTTTT
CDR3 protein: CASSLSGTGELFF
D gene: NA
CDR3 length: 13
J gene: TRBJ2-2
clone size: NA
V gene: TRBV7-9

CDR3 DNA: TGTGCCAGCTCCCCTTTGGCGGGACAGGGTGGTAGTGGCTACACCTTC
CDR3 protein: CASSPLAGQGGSGYTF
D gene: TRBD1
CDR3 length: 16
J gene: TRBJ1-2
clone size: NA
V gene: TRBV2

CDR3 DNA: TGTGCCAGCAGCTTTTCAGGGGAGGGATCACCCCTCCACTTT
CDR3 protein: CASSFSGEGSPLHF
D gene: NA
CDR3 length: 14
J gene: TRBJ1-6
clone size: once
V gene: TRBV5-4

CDR3 DNA: TGTGCCAGCAACCAGAGGGGGGGCGCGAGGACTGAAGCTTTCTTT
CDR3 protein: CASNQRGGARTEAFF
D gene: NA
CDR3 length: 15
J gene: TRBJ1-1
clone size: once
V gene: TRBV7-2

CDR3 DNA: TGTGCCAGCAGCCTTCGGACAGGGGGGAGCCCAGATACGCAGTATTTT
CDR3 protein: CASSLRTGGSPDTQYF
D gene: TRBD1
CDR3 length: 16
J gene: TRBJ2-3
clone size: NA
V gene: TRBV7-8

CDR3 DNA: TGCGCCAGCAGCTTTCAGGGGGGATATGGCTACACCTTC
CDR3 protein: CASSFQGGYGYTF
D gene: TRBD1
CDR3 length: 13
J gene: TRBJ1-2
clone size: NA
V gene: TRBV5-1

CDR3 DNA: TGCGCCAGCAGACAACAGACAGGGGGCACAGATACGCAGTATTTT
CDR3 protein: CASRQQTGGTDTQYF
D gene: TRBD1
CDR3 length: 15
J gene: TRBJ2-3
clone size: NA
V gene: TRBV5-1

CDR3 DNA: TGTGCCAGCAGCACAGGTCCCGATTCCTACAATGAGCAGTTCTTC
CDR3 protein: CASSTGPDSYNEQFF
D gene: NA
CDR3 length: 15
J gene: TRBJ2-1
clone size: once
V gene: TRBV11-1

CDR3 DNA: TGTGCCAGCAGCCCGCGGTACGGGGCGGGAGCCCAAGAGACCCAGTACTTC
CDR3 protein: CASSPRYGAGAQETQYF
D gene: TRBD2
CDR3 length: 17
J gene: TRBJ2-5
clone size: NA
V gene: TRBV27

CDR3 DNA: TGTGCCAGCAGCCCAAATTCACCCCTCCACTTT
CDR3 protein: CASSPNSPLHF
D gene: NA
CDR3 length: 11
J gene: TRBJ1-6
clone size: once
V gene: TRBV5-8

CDR3 DNA: TGTGCCAGCAGCTTTTGGACAGGCCCCACTGAAGCTTTCTTT
CDR3 protein: CASSFWTGPTEAFF
D gene: TRBD1
CDR3 length: 14
J gene: TRBJ1-1
clone size: NA
V gene: TRBV5-8

CDR3 DNA: TGTGCCAGCAGCTTGGCGGCGGGGGGTTACAATGAGCAGTTCTTC
CDR3 protein: CASSLAAGGYNEQFF
D gene: TRBD2
CDR3 length: 15
J gene: TRBJ2-1
clone size: NA
V gene: TRBV5-6

CDR3 DNA: TGCGCCAGCAGCGATCACTTTGGAGTAGCGGGACTCTACAATGAGCAGTTCTTC
CDR3 protein: CASSDHFGVAGLYNEQFF
D gene: TRBD2
CDR3 length: 18
J gene: TRBJ2-1
clone size: NA
V gene: TRBV4-1

CDR3 DNA: TGTGCCATCAGTGGGGCGCACGGCGGGTACGAGCAGTACTTC
CDR3 protein: CAISGAHGGYEQYF
D gene: NA
CDR3 length: 14
J gene: TRBJ2-7
clone size: NA
V gene: TRBV10-3

CDR3 DNA: TGTGCCAGTAGTACCGGGACAGGGGGCCGGGAGCAGTACTTC
CDR3 protein: CASSTGTGGREQYF
D gene: TRBD1
CDR3 length: 14
J gene: TRBJ2-7
clone size: once
V gene: TRBV19

CDR3 DNA: TGTGCCAGCAGCTTTGGACTAGCGGAGAGCACAGATACGCAGTATTTT
CDR3 protein: CASSFGLAESTDTQYF
D gene: TRBD2
CDR3 length: 16
J gene: TRBJ2-3
clone size: NA
V gene: TRBV7-6

CDR3 DNA: TGTGCCAGCAGCTGGACCGGGACTAGGTCGGATGAGCAGTTCTTC
CDR3 protein: CASSWTGTRSDEQFF
D gene: TRBD2
CDR3 length: 15
J gene: TRBJ2-1
clone size: NA
V gene: TRBV7-6

CDR3 DNA: TGCAGTGCTACCACAGGGTTAGGCTACACCTTC
CDR3 protein: CSATTGLGYTF
D gene: NA
CDR3 length: 11
J gene: TRBJ1-2
clone size: NA
V gene: TRBV20-1

CDR3 DNA: TGCGCCAGCAGCTTGACAGGGCTTCGGACTGAAGCTTTCTTT
CDR3 protein: CASSLTGLRTEAFF
D gene: NA
CDR3 length: 14
J gene: TRBJ1-1
clone size: NA
V gene: TRBV5-1

CDR3 DNA: TGTGCCAGCAGCTTAGCCCCTCAACTAGCGGGGGAGAAGGAAGATGAGCAGTTCTTC
CDR3 protein: CASSLAPQLAGEKEDEQFF
D gene: TRBD2
CDR3 length: 19
J gene: TRBJ2-1
clone size: NA
V gene: TRBV7-2

CDR3 DNA: TGTGCCAGCAGCCAAAGTCATCTAGCGGTGCAATATAGCACAGATACGCAGTATTTT
CDR3 protein: CASSQSHLAVQYSTDTQYF
D gene: TRBD2
CDR3 length: 19
J gene: TRBJ2-3
clone size: NA
V gene: TRBV4-2

CDR3 DNA: TGCGCCAGCAGTGAGTTGGCCTCCGAAGAGACCCAGTACTTC
CDR3 protein: CASSELASEETQYF
D gene: NA
CDR3 length: 14
J gene: TRBJ2-5
clone size: NA
V gene: TRBV10-1

CDR3 DNA: TGTGCCAGCAGCTTAAACAGAGATTCACCCCTCCACTTT
CDR3 protein: CASSLNRDSPLHF
D gene: NA
CDR3 length: 13
J gene: TRBJ1-6
clone size: NA
V gene: TRBV7-3

CDR3 DNA: TGTGCCAGCAGCGTTGGGACAGGGAATTCACCCCTCCACTTT
CDR3 protein: CASSVGTGNSPLHF
D gene: TRBD1
CDR3 length: 14
J gene: TRBJ1-6
clone size: NA
V gene: TRBV9

CDR3 DNA: TGTGCCAGCAGCTCAAACATGCGGATCAACACTGAAGCTTTCTTT
CDR3 protein: CASSSNMRINTEAFF
D gene: NA
CDR3 length: 15
J gene: TRBJ1-1
clone size: NA
V gene: TRBV7-9

CDR3 DNA: TGTGCCAGCAGCTTAAGCGCGGGGGGCACTGAAGCTTTCTTT
CDR3 protein: CASSLSAGGTEAFF
D gene: NA
CDR3 length: 14
J gene: TRBJ1-1
clone size: NA
V gene: TRBV7-9

CDR3 DNA: TGTGCCAGCTCACCTGTTACAGGGGGAAACAATCAGCCCCAGCATTTT
CDR3 protein: CASSPVTGGNNQPQHF
D gene: TRBD1
CDR3 length: 16
J gene: TRBJ1-5
clone size: NA
V gene: TRBV18

CDR3 DNA: TGTGCCAGCAGCTTAATTGCAGGGACTGAAGCTTTCTTT
CDR3 protein: CASSLIAGTEAFF
D gene: NA
CDR3 length: 13
J gene: TRBJ1-1
clone size: many
V gene: TRBV5-8

CDR3 DNA: TGTGCCAGCAGCTTGACTAGCGGGGGGGCCTACGAGCAGTACTTC
CDR3 protein: CASSLTSGGAYEQYF
D gene: TRBD2
CDR3 length: 15
J gene: TRBJ2-7
clone size: NA
V gene: TRBV5-6